This TCR beta chain was sequenced for a study of cytomegalovirus exposure and HLA in healthy donors. Overall study results and limits: Reports indicated that the classifier achieved high specificity and sensitivity in diagnosing cytomegalovirus status. The investigators catalogued 164 TCR beta chains as cytomegalovirus-associated. TCR clusters originating in the first cohort tended to co-occur in the roughly 120 validation repertoires, according to a later analysis.

The table came from immunoSEQ multiplex PCR; TCRdb's copy has only in-frame clones and leaves some out. The sample contains roughly 250,000 clones, 70% to 90% of which appear only once. Comments on this clone: Its antigen remains unknown.

The CDR3 runs to 15 residues. CDR1 MNHNS and CDR2 SASEGT come from the germline V gene. V was pared by 8 bases and J by 6 bases, with 12 bases of the junction left unmatched. The donors were part of the validation cohort of roughly 110 subjects. That cohort was separate from the first cohort, which comprised about 670 subjects. Input material: PBMCs. The genes are TRBV6-1 and TRBJ2-7, with 11 bases lining up with TRBD1. This TCR derives from a woman under 40 in good health and CMV-seropositive. The CDR3 sequence: CASQVTLGTGGEQYF. CDR3 DNA sequence: TGTGCCAGCCAAGTGACCTTAGGGACAGGGGGCGAGCAGTACTTC.